The 6 T cell receptor beta chains presented below share a single source sample, sequenced in a study of T cell responses to AZD1222 COVID-19 vaccine. TCRdb keeps only in-frame clones here, not all; method: immunoSEQ multiplex PCR. The sample consists of approximately 110,000 clones, around nine tenths of them appearing once. The sample in question was peripheral blood, obtained on day 0 of AZD1222 vaccination. These receptors were collected from an adult in good health.

V gene TRBV27 combines with J gene TRBJ2-1; 10 bases fit TRBD2. The V gene's germline CDR1 is MNHEY and CDR2 SMNVEV (reference sequence). The CDR3 totals 14 residues. The V and J ends lost 7 bases and 7 bases, in that order; junction bases with no gene match: 7. CDR3 loop: CASTQRGGRNEQFF. The CDR3 nucleotides are TGTGCCAGCACTCAGCGGGGGGGCCGTAATGAGCAGTTCTTC.

This sequence joins TRBV7-8 and TRBJ2-2; TRBD2 matches 7 bases. From germline, CDR1 is SGHVS and CDR2 FQNEAQ. The CDR3 runs to 16 residues. V lost 5 bases to trimming and J lost 5 bases; unmatched junction nucleotides: 11. The CDR3: CASSPEGGRRTGELFF. CDR3 nucleotides: TGTGCCAGCAGCCCGGAGGGAGGGAGAAGGACCGGGGAGCTGTTTTTT. Looking up the rest from reference TRBV7-8 and TRBJ2-2 gives the full variable domain: GAGVSQSPRYKVAKRGQDVALRCDPISGHVSLFWYQQALGQGPEFLTYFQNEAQLDKSGLPSDRFFAERPEGSVSTLKIQRTQQEDSAVYLCASSPEGGRRTGELFFGEGSRLTVL.

The chain employs TRBV10-3 and TRBJ2-4, with TRBD1 matching over 7 bases. This CDR3 region has 14 residues. The junction had 9 bases not matched to a gene; V was cut back by 6 bases and J by 7 bases. Germline V gene data show CDR1 as ENHRY and CDR2 as SYGVKD. Written as DNA, the CDR3 is TGTGCCATCAGAGAACAGGGGCCGGGGAACATTCAGTACTTC. This encodes CAIREQGPGNIQYF.

This chain uses TRBV18 with TRBJ1-4; TRBD1 matches 10 bases. Looked up from germline, CDR1 is KGHSH and CDR2 is LQKENI. The CDR3 length is 15 residues. Losses at the gene ends were 2 bases for V and 5 bases for J; bases not matched to a gene: 2. CDR3 coding DNA: TGTGCCAGCTCACCAAGGACAGGGGGAAATGAAAAACTGTTTTTT. Its translation: CASSPRTGGNEKLFF.

The rearrangement joins TRBV5-1 to TRBJ2-5, with TRBD2 matching 8 bases. V lost 5 bases, J lost 5 bases, and 8 bases stayed unmatched. CDR1 SGHRS and CDR2 YFSETQ come from the germline V gene. The CDR3 length is 14 residues. The CDR3: CASRGAGGPETQYF. CDR3 DNA sequence: TGCGCCAGCAGGGGTGCGGGGGGCCCGGAGACCCAGTACTTC. Complete variable domain (other parts from reference TRBV5-1 and TRBJ2-5): KAGVTQTPRYLIKTRGQQVTLSCSPISGHRSVSWYQQTPGQGLQFLFEYFSETQRNKGNFPGRFSGRQFSNSRSEMNVSTLELGDSALYLCASRGAGGPETQYFGPGTRLLVL.

The chain combines TRBV21-1 with TRBJ1-2. TRBV21-1 is described as a pseudogene. The CDR3 consists of 14 residues. CDR3 protein: CASSPTASYYGYTF. CDR3 DNA: TGTGCCAGCAGTCCGACCGCCTCGTACTATGGCTACACCTTC.